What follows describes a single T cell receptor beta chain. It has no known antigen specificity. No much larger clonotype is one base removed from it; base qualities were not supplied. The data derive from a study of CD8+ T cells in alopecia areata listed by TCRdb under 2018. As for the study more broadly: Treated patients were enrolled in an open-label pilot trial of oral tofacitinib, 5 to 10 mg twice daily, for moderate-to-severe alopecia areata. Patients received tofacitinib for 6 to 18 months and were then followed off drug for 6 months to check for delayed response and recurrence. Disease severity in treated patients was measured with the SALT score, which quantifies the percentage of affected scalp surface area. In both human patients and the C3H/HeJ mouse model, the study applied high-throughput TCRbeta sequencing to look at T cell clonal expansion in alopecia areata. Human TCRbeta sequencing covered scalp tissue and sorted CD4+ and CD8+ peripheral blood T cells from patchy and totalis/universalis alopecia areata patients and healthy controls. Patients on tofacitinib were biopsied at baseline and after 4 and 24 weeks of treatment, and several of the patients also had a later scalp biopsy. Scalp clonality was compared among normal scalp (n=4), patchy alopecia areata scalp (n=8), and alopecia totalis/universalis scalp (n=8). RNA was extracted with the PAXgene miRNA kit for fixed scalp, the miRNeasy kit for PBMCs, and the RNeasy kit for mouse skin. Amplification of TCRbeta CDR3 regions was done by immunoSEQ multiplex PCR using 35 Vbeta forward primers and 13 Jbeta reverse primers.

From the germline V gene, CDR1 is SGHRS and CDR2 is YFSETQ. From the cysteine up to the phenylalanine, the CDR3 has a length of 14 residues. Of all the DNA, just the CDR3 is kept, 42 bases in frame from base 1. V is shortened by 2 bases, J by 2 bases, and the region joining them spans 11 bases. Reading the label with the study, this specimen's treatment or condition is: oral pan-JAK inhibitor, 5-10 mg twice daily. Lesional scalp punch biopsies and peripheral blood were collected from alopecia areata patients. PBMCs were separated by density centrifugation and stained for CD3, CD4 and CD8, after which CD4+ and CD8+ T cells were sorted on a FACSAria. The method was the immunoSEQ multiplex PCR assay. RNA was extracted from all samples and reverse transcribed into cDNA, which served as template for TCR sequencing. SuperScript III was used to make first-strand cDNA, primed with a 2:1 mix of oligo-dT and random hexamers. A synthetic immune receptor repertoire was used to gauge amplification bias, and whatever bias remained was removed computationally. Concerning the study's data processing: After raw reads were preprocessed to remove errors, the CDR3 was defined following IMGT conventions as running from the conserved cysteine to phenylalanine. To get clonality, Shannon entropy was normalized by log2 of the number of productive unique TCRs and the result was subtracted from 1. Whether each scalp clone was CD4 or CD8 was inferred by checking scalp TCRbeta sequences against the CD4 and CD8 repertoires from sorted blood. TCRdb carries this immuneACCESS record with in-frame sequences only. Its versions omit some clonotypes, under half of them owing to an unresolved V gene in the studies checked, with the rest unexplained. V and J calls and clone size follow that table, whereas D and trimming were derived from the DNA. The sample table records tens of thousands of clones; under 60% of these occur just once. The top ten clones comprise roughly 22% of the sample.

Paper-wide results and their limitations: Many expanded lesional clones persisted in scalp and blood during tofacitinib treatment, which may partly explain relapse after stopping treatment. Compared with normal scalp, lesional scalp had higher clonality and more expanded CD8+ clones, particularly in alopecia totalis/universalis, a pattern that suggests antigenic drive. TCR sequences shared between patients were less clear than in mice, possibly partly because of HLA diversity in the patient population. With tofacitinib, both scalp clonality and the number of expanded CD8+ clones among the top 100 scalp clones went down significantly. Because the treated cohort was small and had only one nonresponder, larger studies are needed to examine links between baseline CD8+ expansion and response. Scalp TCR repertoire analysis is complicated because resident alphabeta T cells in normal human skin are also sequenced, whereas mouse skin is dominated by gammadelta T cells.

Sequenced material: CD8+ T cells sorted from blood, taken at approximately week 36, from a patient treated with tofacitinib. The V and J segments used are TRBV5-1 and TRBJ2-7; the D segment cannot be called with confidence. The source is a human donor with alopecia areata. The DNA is TGCGCCAGCAGCTTAGACGACGGTCCCTACGAGCAGTACTTC. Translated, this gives CASSLDDGPYEQYF.